A single sample is the source of the 14 T cell receptor beta chains below, sequenced in a study of beta chain features in type 1 diabetes. As every portion of the isolated RNA was reverse transcribed, the sequencing read expressed TCRB transcripts. Profiling relied on immunoSEQ multiplex PCR, and the TCRdb table lists in-frame clones only, not all of them. The repertoire consists of fewer than 250,000 clones, with over 8.5% occurring once and the leading ten covering 0.034%. The sample was naive CD4+ T cells from blood. The receptors stem from a woman younger than 35 in good health.

This chain uses TRBV29-1 with TRBJ2-7, with D unresolved. V was cut by 7 bases and J by 4 bases, with 14 bases left in between. Germline CDR1 is SQVTM and CDR2 is ANQGSEA. The CDR3 covers 12 residues. CDR3 residues: CSARPTQYEQYF. Here the CDR3 DNA reads TGCAGCGCCCGCCCCACGCAGTACGAGCAGTACTTC.

J is TRBJ1-1 and V is TRBV6-6; a possible D gene is TRBD1 (5 bases). This CDR3 contains 13 residues. Trimming cost V 9 bases and J 1 base, with 12 bases left between them. Per germline, CDR1 MNHNY and CDR2 SVGAGI (reference sequence). The CDR3 here is CASTTQGNTEAFF. The CDR3 DNA is TGTGCCAGTACTACCCAGGGGAACACTGAAGCTTTCTTT.

This clone was found a few times. The V and J genes are TRBV7-9 and TRBJ1-4; no definite D call. The V gene lost 4 bases and the J gene lost 0 bases, with 3 bases spanning the gap. This CDR3 comprises 13 residues. In germline, CDR1 is SEHNR, CDR2 FQNEAQ (reference sequence). The CDR3 loop reads CASSSATNEKLFF. The CDR3, as DNA: TGTGCCAGCAGCTCGGCAACTAATGAAAAACTGTTTTTT.

This clone came up many times. The genes are TRBV9 and TRBJ2-5; TRBD2 agrees at 7 bases. The CDR3 runs to 13 residues. Germline trimming cut 5 bases from V and 2 bases from J; bases unmatched to any gene: 3. Germline values: CDR1 SGDLS, CDR2 YYNGEE. CDR3 loop: CASRRAGQETQYF. The CDR3 DNA reads as TGTGCCAGCAGGCGAGCGGGGCAAGAGACCCAGTACTTC.

The chain joins TRBV18 to TRBJ2-1, with 8 bases fitting TRBD1. Losses at the gene ends were 0 bases for V and 2 bases for J; bases not matched to a gene: 3. The CDR3 length is 16 residues. The germline CDR1 and CDR2 sequences are KGHSH and LQKENI. CDR3 DNA: TGTGCCAGCTCACCACCGACAGGGGCGACCTACAATGAGCAGTTCTTC. Protein: CASSPPTGATYNEQFF.

This clone was counted a few times. The V and J genes are TRBV29-1 and TRBJ2-3; the D gene is possibly TRBD1 (6 bases). The CDR3 sequence is 13 residues long. The germline V gene has CDR1 SQVTM and CDR2 ANQGSEA. The DNA of the CDR3 is TGCATCATTGTGGGGGCTAGCACAGATACGCAGTATTTT. Protein product: CIIVGASTDTQYF.

This clone was recorded a few times. V is TRBV5-1 and J is TRBJ1-2; 11 bases fit TRBD1. This CDR3 spans 14 amino acids. Germline CDR1 SGHRS, CDR2 YFSETQ. The V gene end was trimmed by 3 bases and the J gene end by 6 bases; junction bases not matched to a gene: 4. The CDR3 protein is CASSWDRGADGYTF. As DNA, the CDR3 is TGCGCCAGCAGCTGGGACAGGGGGGCGGATGGCTACACCTTC. Filled out from reference TRBV5-1 and TRBJ1-2, the complete variable domain reads KAGVTQTPRYLIKTRGQQVTLSCSPISGHRSVSWYQQTPGQGLQFLFEYFSETQRNKGNFPGRFSGRQFSNSRSEMNVSTLELGDSALYLCASSWDRGADGYTFGSGTRLTVV.

This clone occurred a few times. The chain uses TRBV7-2 and TRBJ2-1; D is unresolved. CDR3 size: 13 residues. With 3 bases removed from V and 4 bases from J, the gap between germline ends came to 7 bases. Germline lookup yields CDR1 SGHTA and CDR2 FQGNSA. The CDR3 DNA sequence: TGTGCCAGCAGCTTGGGCAGGTACAATGAGCAGTTCTTC. Translation gives CASSLGRYNEQFF.

This clone was seen a few times. The V call is TRBV18, the J call TRBJ2-7; 7 bases fit TRBD2. The CDR3 spans 15 residues. The V gene end was trimmed by 6 bases and the J gene end by 3 bases; junction bases not matched to a gene: 11. Germline V gene sequence: CDR1 KGHSH, CDR2 LQKENI. The CDR3 bases are TGTGCCAGCTCCTCGAGAGCGGGGACCTTCTACGAGCAGTACTTC. Protein: CASSSRAGTFYEQYF. Drawing the rest from reference TRBV18 and TRBJ2-7, the complete variable domain is NAGVMQNPRHLVRRRGQEARLRCSPMKGHSHVYWYRQLPEEGLKFMVYLQKENIIDESGMPKERFSAEFPKEGPSILRIQQVVRGDSAAYFCASSSRAGTFYEQYFGPGTRLTVT.

The genes are TRBV7-2 and TRBJ1-2; tentatively, D is TRBD1 (5 bases). Trimming took 5 bases from V and 8 from J, leaving 18 bases between them. CDR3 length: 14 residues. Per germline, CDR1 SGHTA and CDR2 FQGNSA. The CDR3 loop is CASSAARGLGGYTF. The CDR3 region has the DNA TGTGCCAGCAGCGCGGCGCGGGGGTTGGGCGGCTACACCTTC.

In regard to this clone: An end of the junction does not agree with germline; a read error may underlie this. Written as DNA, the CDR3 is TGTGCCAGCAGCTTGGGTAGCGGGGACAGAAAATTC. Translation gives CASSLGSGDRKF. This sequence joins TRBV5-6 and TRBJ2-7; a possible D gene is TRBD2 (8 bases). Germline lookup yields CDR1 SGHDT and CDR2 YYEEEE. This CDR3 region has 12 residues.

This clone was seen a handful of times. V is TRBV5-1 and J is TRBJ1-3, with TRBD1 matching over 7 bases. The CDR3 totals 16 residues. Germline V lookup: CDR1 SGHRS, CDR2 YFSETQ. V shed 4 bases and J 0 bases; nucleotides not matched to a gene: 7. The CDR3 DNA sequence: TGCGCCAGCAGCACCGGGGACAGTGACTCTGGAAACACCATATATTTT. As protein: CASSTGDSDSGNTIYF.

There are a few counts of this clone. V usage is TRBV30 and J usage is TRBJ2-3; D may be TRBD2 (6 bases). Germline-derived CDR1 and CDR2 are GTSNPN and SVGIG (reference sequence). CDR3 size: 14 residues. V was trimmed by 2 bases and J by 5 bases, leaving 14 bases between them. Here the CDR3 DNA reads TGTGCCTGGAGTCGACTAGTTGGAGGAGATACGCAGTATTTT. This sequence encodes CAWSRLVGGDTQYF.

There are a few counts of this clone. The chain recombines TRBV13 with TRBJ1-2; TRBD1 agrees at 8 bases. This CDR3 has 14 amino acids. The germline V gene has CDR1 PRHDT and CDR2 FYEKMQ (reference sequence). V dropped 3 bases and J dropped 4; count of bases not matched to a gene: 4. The CDR3 nucleotides read TGTGCCAGCAGCTTCGGACAGGGAGGCTATGGCTACACCTTC. This translates into CASSFGQGGYGYTF.